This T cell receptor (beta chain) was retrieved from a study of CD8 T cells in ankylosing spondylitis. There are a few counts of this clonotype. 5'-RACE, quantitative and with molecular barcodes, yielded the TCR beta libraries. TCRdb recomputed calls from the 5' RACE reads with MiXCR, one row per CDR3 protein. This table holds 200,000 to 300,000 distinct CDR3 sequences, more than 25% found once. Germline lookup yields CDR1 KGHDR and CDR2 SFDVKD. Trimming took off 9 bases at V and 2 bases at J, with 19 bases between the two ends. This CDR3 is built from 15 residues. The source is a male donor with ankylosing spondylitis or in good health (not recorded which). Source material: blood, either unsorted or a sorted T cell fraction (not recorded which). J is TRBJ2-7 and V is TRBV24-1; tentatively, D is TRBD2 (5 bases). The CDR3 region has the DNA TGTGCCACCCCTGAGGGAACAGTCCCGCCCTACGAGCAGTACTTC. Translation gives CATPEGTVPPYEQYF.